The 21 T cell receptor beta chains reported below all come from one sample, sequenced in a study of cytomegalovirus exposure and HLA in healthy donors. The PCR made use of 60 Vbeta and 13 Jbeta primers. Data came from immunoSEQ multiplex PCR; TCRdb stores just in-frame clones and leaves some out. The profile shows around 100,000 clones, 78% of them singletons. Sequences were obtained from PBMCs. Source of these receptors: a male donor in good health and CMV-seropositive.

V is TRBV7-2 and J is TRBJ2-1; 10 bases match TRBD1. Looked up from germline, CDR1 is SGHTA and CDR2 is FQGNSA. The CDR3 sequence is 15 residues long. The J segment lost 8 bases and the V segment lost 5 bases, leaving 9 bases of the junction unmatched. CDR3 in amino acids: CASSPFGTGVDEQFF. CDR3 nucleotides: TGTGCCAGCAGCCCCTTCGGGACAGGGGTCGATGAGCAGTTCTTC. The whole variable domain, filled in from reference TRBV7-2 and TRBJ2-1, reads GAGVSQSPSNKVTEKGKDVELRCDPISGHTALYWYRQSLGQGLEFLIYFQGNSAPDKSGLPSDRFSAERTGGSVSTLTIQRTQQEDSAVYLCASSPFGTGVDEQFFGPGTRLTVL.

V usage is TRBV20-1 and J usage is TRBJ2-7; the D gene is possibly TRBD2 (5 bases). Germline V CDR1 and CDR2: DFQATT, SNEGSKA (reference sequence). The CDR3 totals 11 residues. V was cut by 6 bases and J by 4 bases, with 10 bases left in between. In DNA form, the CDR3 reads TGCAGTGCAACGACGGGGTACGAGCAGTACTTC. It translates to CSATTGYEQYF.

The CDR3 is CASSYRSLGYGYTF. Written as DNA, the CDR3 is TGTGCCAGCAGTTACCGGAGCCTGGGCTATGGCTACACCTTC. V gene TRBV27 combines with J gene TRBJ1-2; no clear D gene. This CDR3 contains 14 residues. Trimming took 4 bases from V and 4 from J, leaving 13 bases between them. In germline, CDR1 is MNHEY, CDR2 SMNVEV (reference sequence).

The chain employs TRBV6-1 and TRBJ2-5; a weak D match, TRBD1 (5 bases). The J call may not be correct, given that the DNA end is closer to TRBJ2-7. Germline loops: CDR1 MNHNS, CDR2 SASEGT. CDR3 length: 13 amino acids. CDR3 DNA: TGTGCCAGCAGCCTCAGGGTGGGGTACGAGCAGTACTTC. Translated, it gives CASSLRVGYEQYF.

V usage is TRBV11-2 and J usage is TRBJ2-2; tentative D call: TRBD2 (6 bases). The CDR3 has 15 amino acids. CDR1 and CDR2 (germline): SGHAT, FQNNGV. Trimming cost V 4 bases and J 4 bases, with 13 bases left between them. DNA of the CDR3: TGTGCCAGCAGCTCCTCCGGGAGCGGCACCGGGGAGCTGTTTTTT. This codes for CASSSSGSGTGELFF.

The genes are TRBV4-1 and TRBJ2-5; 13 nucleotides line up with TRBD2. Gene TRBJ2-7 matches the end of the DNA better, so the J call may be wrong. Germline CDR1 reads MGHRA; CDR2 reads YSYEKL. The length of the CDR3 is 15 residues. The CDR3 region is CASSQTSGRFYEQYF. For the CDR3, the DNA is TGCGCCAGCAGCCAGACTAGCGGGAGGTTCTACGAGCAGTACTTC.

This sequence joins TRBV7-2 and TRBJ2-7; 9 bases are a match to TRBD2. CDR3 size: 15 residues. Per the germline V gene, CDR1 is SGHTA and CDR2 is FQGNSA. The trim removed 5 bases at V and 1 base at J, leaving 6 bases unmatched. CDR3 sequence reads: CASSRRTSVSYEQYF. The CDR3 DNA sequence: TGTGCCAGCAGCCGGAGGACTAGCGTGTCCTACGAGCAGTACTTC. Supplemented by reference TRBV7-2 and TRBJ2-7, the full variable domain reads GAGVSQSPSNKVTEKGKDVELRCDPISGHTALYWYRQSLGQGLEFLIYFQGNSAPDKSGLPSDRFSAERTGGSVSTLTIQRTQQEDSAVYLCASSRRTSVSYEQYFGPGTRLTVT.

The genes are TRBV7-2 and TRBJ1-4; no firm D call. V lost 1 base and J lost 8, with 8 bases in between. Germline assignment: CDR1 SGHTA and CDR2 FQGNSA. The CDR3 is 13 residues long. For the CDR3, the DNA is TGTGCCAGCAGCTTAGGGGTCGGGGAAAAACTGTTTTTT. It translates to CASSLGVGEKLFF.

The chain combines TRBV11-2 with TRBJ2-5; 9 bases agree with TRBD1. The CDR3 spans 17 residues. Trimming removed 3 bases from V and 5 bases from J; junction bases left unmatched: 13. CDR1 and CDR2 (germline): SGHAT, FQNNGV. The CDR3 nucleotides read TGTGCCAGCAGCTTCATGCCACAGGGGGCGGGGTGGGAGACCCAGTACTTC. It specifies CASSFMPQGAGWETQYF.

This clone was detected only once. The chain has TRBV1 and TRBJ1-1; the table gives TRBD1 as D, unverified against the DNA. TRBV1 represents a pseudogene. The CDR3 is 16 amino acids. In DNA form, the CDR3 reads TGCACCAGCAGCCAATCCCCGGACAGGGAGGACACTGAAGCTTTCTTT. Translated: CTSSQSPDREDTEAFF.

V is TRBV20-1 and J is TRBJ2-7; D is ambiguous. The CDR3 runs 11 residues. Trimming removed 0 bases from V and 3 bases from J, with 3 bases in between. Germline-derived CDR1 and CDR2 are DFQATT and SNEGSKA (reference sequence). In DNA, the CDR3 is TGCAGTGCTAGAGACAGCTACGAGCAGTACTTC. It specifies CSARDSYEQYF.

The V and J genes are TRBV14 and TRBJ2-5; 7 bases fit TRBD2. The V gene's germline CDR1 is SGHDN and CDR2 FVKESK. The trim removed 2 bases at V and 0 bases at J, leaving 3 bases unmatched. The CDR3 has 15 residues. As DNA, the CDR3 is TGTGCCAGCAGCCAACCGCGGGGGTACCAAGAGACCCAGTACTTC. Amino acids: CASSQPRGYQETQYF.

This chain uses TRBV19 with TRBJ1-2; D not resolved. Germline CDR1 and CDR2: LNHDA and SQIVND (reference sequence). This CDR3 region has 12 residues. Trimming removed 7 bases from V and 9 bases from J, with 15 bases in between. CDR3 nucleotide sequence: TGTGCCAGTACCCTTCGGGGAGAGCGCTACACCTTC. This gives the protein CASTLRGERYTF.

This clone was detected only once. The rearrangement uses TRBV7-2 and TRBJ1-5; D gene unclear. The germline V gene has CDR1 SGHTA and CDR2 FQGNSA. V was pared by 1 base and J by 6 bases, with 10 bases between. This CDR3 comprises 14 residues. Here the CDR3 reads CASSLVAGSQPQHF. CDR3 sequence (DNA): TGTGCCAGCAGCTTAGTGGCAGGTTCTCAGCCCCAGCATTTT.

V is TRBV4-2 and J is TRBJ2-6; D possibly corresponds to TRBD1 (6 bases). V lost 4 bases, J lost 0 bases, and 13 bases lay in between. The germline gives CDR1 LGHNA, CDR2 YNFKEQ. The CDR3 spans 17 residues. The CDR3: CASSLTGSSSGANVLTF. The CDR3 nucleotides read TGTGCCAGCAGCCTTACAGGGTCTAGCTCTGGGGCCAACGTCCTGACTTTC.

The chain joins TRBV5-4 to TRBJ1-1, with D perhaps TRBD1 (5 bases). The germline V and J ends were trimmed by 6 bases and 1 base, with 10 bases remaining between them. The CDR3 has 13 residues. CDR1 and CDR2 from the germline V gene are SGHNT and YYREEE (reference sequence). CDR3: CASTYTGNTEAFF. The CDR3 nucleotides are TGTGCCAGCACCTATACAGGGAACACTGAAGCTTTCTTT.

The V call is TRBV5-1, the J call TRBJ2-1, with 10 bases lining up with TRBD2. V was clipped by 6 bases and J by 9 bases; unmatched bases: 9. The CDR3 has 14 residues. CDR1 and CDR2 from the germline V gene are SGHRS and YFSETQ. The CDR3 DNA follows: TGCGCCAGCACCTCTAGCGGGGGATATGTTGAGCAGTTCTTC. Encoded protein: CASTSSGGYVEQFF.

This clone has just one count. The genes are TRBV5-1 and TRBJ1-1; a possible D gene is TRBD1 (5 bases). The CDR3 extends over 15 amino acids. The V end was cut by 0 bases, the J end by 4 bases, with 13 bases between. Germline loops: CDR1 SGHRS, CDR2 YFSETQ. The CDR3 sequence is CASSLGGGRGTEAFF. The DNA of the CDR3 is TGCGCCAGCAGCTTGGGCGGGGGAAGGGGCACTGAAGCTTTCTTT. Together with reference TRBV5-1 and TRBJ1-1, the CDR3 gives the full variable domain: KAGVTQTPRYLIKTRGQQVTLSCSPISGHRSVSWYQQTPGQGLQFLFEYFSETQRNKGNFPGRFSGRQFSNSRSEMNVSTLELGDSALYLCASSLGGGRGTEAFFGQGTRLTVV.

This clone was seen a single time. This chain links TRBV9 with TRBJ2-1; TRBD1 agrees at 8 bases. V shed 3 bases and J 3 bases; nucleotides not matched to a gene: 2. This CDR3 is 14 amino acids long. In germline, CDR1 is SGDLS, CDR2 YYNGEE. Here the CDR3 DNA reads TGTGCCAGCAGCGGAGGACAGGGCTACAATGAGCAGTTCTTC. Translation: CASSGGQGYNEQFF.

The chain has TRBV29-1 and TRBJ1-3; unclear D gene. Germline V gene sequence: CDR1 SQVTM, CDR2 ANQGSEA. The CDR3 extends over 15 amino acids. V was cut by 4 bases and J by 7 bases, with 20 bases left in between. DNA of the CDR3: TGCAGCGTTGCCAGTGGGGAGACTCCGGGGAACACCATATATTTT. This encodes CSVASGETPGNTIYF.

In its sample, this clone was seen a few times. The CDR3 loop reads CASSSDSYNEQFF. Written as DNA, the CDR3 is TGCGCCAGCAGCTCGGACAGCTACAATGAGCAGTTCTTC. V gene TRBV5-1 combines with J gene TRBJ2-1; tentatively, D is TRBD1 (6 bases). The V gene lost 3 bases and the J gene lost 3 bases, with 7 bases spanning the gap. This CDR3 spans 13 amino acids. The V gene's germline CDR1 is SGHRS and CDR2 YFSETQ.